The TCR beta chain described here comes from a study of cytomegalovirus exposure and HLA in healthy donors. Study-level results: The study dropped some indistinguishable V segments, TRBV6-2 and TRBV6-3 among them.

Both 60 Vbeta primers and 13 Jbeta primers went into the PCR. Produced via immunoSEQ multiplex PCR; TCRdb's table is partial and in-frame only. The table shows about 180,000 clones, with around 80% occurring only once. CDR3 size: 15 residues. Germline trimming cut 1 base from V and 9 bases from J; bases unmatched to any gene: 7. CDR1 is SGHTA, CDR2 FQGTGA, per germline. Notes on this clone: Its antigen is undetermined.

The material sequenced was PBMCs. V gene TRBV7-3 combines with J gene TRBJ2-1, with 9 bases that match TRBD2. This sequence was found in a man aged 35 to 55 in good health and CMV-seronegative. Here the CDR3 DNA reads TGTGCCAGCAGCTTAATGGGCGGGAGGGATGGTGAGCAGTTCTTC. This encodes CASSLMGGRDGEQFF.